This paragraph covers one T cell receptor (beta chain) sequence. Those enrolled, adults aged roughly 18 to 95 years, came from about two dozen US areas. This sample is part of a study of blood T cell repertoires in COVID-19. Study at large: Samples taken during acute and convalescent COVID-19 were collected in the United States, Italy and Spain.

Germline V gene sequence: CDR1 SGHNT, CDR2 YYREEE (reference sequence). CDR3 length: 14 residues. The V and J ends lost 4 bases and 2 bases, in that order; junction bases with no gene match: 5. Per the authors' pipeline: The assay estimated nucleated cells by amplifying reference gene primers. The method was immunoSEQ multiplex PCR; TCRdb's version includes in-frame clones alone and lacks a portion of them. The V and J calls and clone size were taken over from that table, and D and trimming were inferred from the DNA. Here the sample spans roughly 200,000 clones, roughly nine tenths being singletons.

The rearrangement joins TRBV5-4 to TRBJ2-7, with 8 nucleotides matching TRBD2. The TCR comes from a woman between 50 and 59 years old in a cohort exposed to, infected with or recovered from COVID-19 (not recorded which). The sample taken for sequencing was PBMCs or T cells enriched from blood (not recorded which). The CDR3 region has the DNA TGTGCCAGCAGCGCGACTAGCGTCACCTACGAGCAGTACTTC. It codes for CASSATSVTYEQYF.